This T cell receptor (beta chain) was captured in a study of T-cell reconstitution after alpha-beta-depleted transplantation in children. The junction had 8 bases not matched to a gene; V was cut back by 4 bases and J by 6 bases. The CDR3 runs to 15 residues. Preparation of the TCRbeta library was carried out with unique molecular identifiers. TCRdb analysed the PCR reads with MiXCR anew, one entry per CDR3 protein. Among about 410,000 distinct CDR3 sequences, around 21% were seen once, and the ten largest hold around 4%. This receptor was obtained from a human donor who donated a stem cell graft to a child with acute myeloid leukemia. The sequencing used PBMCs from the stem cell graft donor, collected from the stem cell graft. The chain has TRBV12-3 or TRBV12-4 and TRBJ2-2, with 7 bases that match TRBD1. CDR3 in amino acids: CASSSRQGWAGELFF. CDR3 DNA sequence: TGTGCCAGCAGTTCCCGACAGGGATGGGCCGGGGAGCTGTTTTTT.